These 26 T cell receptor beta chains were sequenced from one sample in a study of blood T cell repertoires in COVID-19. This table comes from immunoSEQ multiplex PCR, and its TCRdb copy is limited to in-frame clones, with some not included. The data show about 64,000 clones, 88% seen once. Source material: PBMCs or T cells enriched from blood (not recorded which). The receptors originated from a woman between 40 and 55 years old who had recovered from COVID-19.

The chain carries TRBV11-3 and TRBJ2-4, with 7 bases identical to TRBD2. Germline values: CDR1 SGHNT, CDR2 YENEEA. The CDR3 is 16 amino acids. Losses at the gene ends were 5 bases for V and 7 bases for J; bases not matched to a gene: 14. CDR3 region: CASSLQLAQGGNIQYF. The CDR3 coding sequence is TGTGCCAGCAGCCTCCAGTTGGCTCAGGGAGGGAACATTCAGTACTTC.

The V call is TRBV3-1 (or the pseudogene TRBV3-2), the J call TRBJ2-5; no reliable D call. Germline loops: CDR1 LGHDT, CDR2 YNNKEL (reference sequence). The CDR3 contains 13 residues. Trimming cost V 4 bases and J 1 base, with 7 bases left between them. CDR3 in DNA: TGTGCCAGCAGCCCGCACTTCCAAGAGACCCAGTACTTC. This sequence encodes CASSPHFQETQYF.

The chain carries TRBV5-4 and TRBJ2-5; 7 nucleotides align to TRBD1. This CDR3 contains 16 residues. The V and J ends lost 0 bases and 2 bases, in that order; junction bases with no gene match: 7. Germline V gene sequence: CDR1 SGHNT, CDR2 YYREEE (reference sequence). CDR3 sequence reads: CASSLAVQTGQETQYF. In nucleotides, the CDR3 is TGTGCCAGCAGCTTGGCCGTTCAGACAGGGCAAGAGACCCAGTACTTC.

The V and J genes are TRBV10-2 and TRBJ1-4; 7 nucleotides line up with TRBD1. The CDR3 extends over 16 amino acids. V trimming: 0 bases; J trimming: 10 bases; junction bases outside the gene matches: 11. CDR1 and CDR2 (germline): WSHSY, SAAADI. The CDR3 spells CASSESSGRGHGKLFF. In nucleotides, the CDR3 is TGCGCCAGCAGTGAGTCGAGTGGAAGGGGGCATGGAAAACTGTTTTTT.

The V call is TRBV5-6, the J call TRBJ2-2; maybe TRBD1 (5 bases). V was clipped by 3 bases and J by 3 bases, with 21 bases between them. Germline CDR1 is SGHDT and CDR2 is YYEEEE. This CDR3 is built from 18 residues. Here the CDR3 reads CASSSSASGYPDTGELFF. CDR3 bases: TGTGCCAGCAGCTCGTCGGCCTCAGGGTATCCCGACACCGGGGAGCTGTTTTTT. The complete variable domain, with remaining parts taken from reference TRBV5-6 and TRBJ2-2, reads DAGVTQSPTHLIKTRGQQVTLRCSPKSGHDTVSWYQQALGQGPQFIFQYYEEEERQRGNFPDRFSGHQFPNYSSELNVNALLLGDSALYLCASSSSASGYPDTGELFFGEGSRLTVL.

CDR3 loop: CASSLVRETEAFF. CDR3 DNA sequence: TGTGCCAGCAGCTTAGTCCGGGAGACTGAAGCTTTCTTT. The rearrangement uses TRBV11-2 and TRBJ1-1; D unresolved. Between the trimmed V and J ends, which lost 1 base and 5 bases, there was a span of 8 bases. The CDR3 contains 13 residues. Germline CDR1 and CDR2: SGHAT and FQNNGV. Full variable domain (outside the CDR3, taken from reference TRBV11-2 and TRBJ1-1): EAGVAQSPRYKIIEKRQSVAFWCNPISGHATLYWYQQILGQGPKLLIQFQNNGVVDDSQLPKDRFSAERLKGVDSTLKIQPAKLEDSAVYLCASSLVRETEAFFGQGTRLTVV.

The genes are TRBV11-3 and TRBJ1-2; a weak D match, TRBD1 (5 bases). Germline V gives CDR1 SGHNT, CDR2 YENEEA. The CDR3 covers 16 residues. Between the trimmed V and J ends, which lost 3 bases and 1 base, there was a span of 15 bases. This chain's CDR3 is CASSLEGRGGNYGYTF. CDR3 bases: TGTGCCAGCAGCTTGGAGGGAAGGGGTGGTAACTATGGCTACACCTTC.

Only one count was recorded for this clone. In DNA form, the CDR3 reads TGTGCCAGCAGCGTAGGGGGCAGGGGGTTAGGGGAGACCCAGTACTTC. Residues: CASSVGGRGLGETQYF. The V and J genes are TRBV9 and TRBJ2-5; the match to TRBD1 covers 7 bases. V lost 0 bases, J lost 5 bases, and 10 bases stayed unmatched. This CDR3 has 16 residues. Germline values: CDR1 SGDLS, CDR2 YYNGEE.

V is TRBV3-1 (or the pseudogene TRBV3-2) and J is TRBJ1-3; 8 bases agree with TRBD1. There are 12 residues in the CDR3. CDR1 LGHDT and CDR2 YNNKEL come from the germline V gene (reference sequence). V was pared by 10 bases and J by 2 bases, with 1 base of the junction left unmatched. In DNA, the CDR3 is TGTGCCACACAGGGGGCTGGAAACACCATATATTTT. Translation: CATQGAGNTIYF.

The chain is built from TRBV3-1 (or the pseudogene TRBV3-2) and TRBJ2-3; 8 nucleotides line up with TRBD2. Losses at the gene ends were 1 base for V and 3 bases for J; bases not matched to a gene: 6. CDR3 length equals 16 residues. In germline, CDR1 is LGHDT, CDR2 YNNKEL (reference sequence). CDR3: CASSQVFSGVTDTQYF. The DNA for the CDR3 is TGTGCCAGCAGCCAAGTATTTAGCGGGGTTACAGATACGCAGTATTTT.

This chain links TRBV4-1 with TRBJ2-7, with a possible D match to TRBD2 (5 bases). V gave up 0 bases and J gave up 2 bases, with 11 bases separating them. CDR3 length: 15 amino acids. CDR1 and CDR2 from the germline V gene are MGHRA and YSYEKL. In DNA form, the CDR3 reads TGCGCCAGCAGCCAAGAAGGGAGACTGGCCTACGAGCAGTACTTC. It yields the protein CASSQEGRLAYEQYF.

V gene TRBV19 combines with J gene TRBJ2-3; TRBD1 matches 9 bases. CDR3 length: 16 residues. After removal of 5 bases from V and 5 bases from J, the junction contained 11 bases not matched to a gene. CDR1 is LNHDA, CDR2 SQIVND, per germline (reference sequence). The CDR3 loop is CASSAYRQGDKDTQYF. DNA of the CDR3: TGTGCCAGTAGTGCCTACCGACAGGGGGATAAAGATACGCAGTATTTT.

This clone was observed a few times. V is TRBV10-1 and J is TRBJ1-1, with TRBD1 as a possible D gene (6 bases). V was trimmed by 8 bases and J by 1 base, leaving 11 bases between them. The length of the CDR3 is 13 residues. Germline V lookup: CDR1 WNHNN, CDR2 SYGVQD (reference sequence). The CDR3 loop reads CASARTENTEAFF. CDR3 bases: TGCGCCAGCGCCAGGACAGAGAACACTGAAGCTTTCTTT.

CDR3 nucleotide sequence: TGTGCCACCAGCAGAAACGAGCCAGGGAACACTGAAGCTTTCTTT. Translating gives CATSRNEPGNTEAFF. The rearrangement links TRBV15 to TRBJ1-1, with unresolved D. V lost 2 bases and J lost 1, with 11 bases in between. This CDR3 contains 15 residues. CDR1 is LNHNV, CDR2 YYDKDF, per germline (reference sequence).

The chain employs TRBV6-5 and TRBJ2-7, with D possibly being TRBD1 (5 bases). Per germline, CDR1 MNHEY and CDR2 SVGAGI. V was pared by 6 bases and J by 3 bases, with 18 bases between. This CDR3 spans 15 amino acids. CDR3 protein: CASRPPDRPLYEQYF. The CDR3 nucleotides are TGTGCCAGCAGGCCCCCTGACAGACCACTCTACGAGCAGTACTTC.

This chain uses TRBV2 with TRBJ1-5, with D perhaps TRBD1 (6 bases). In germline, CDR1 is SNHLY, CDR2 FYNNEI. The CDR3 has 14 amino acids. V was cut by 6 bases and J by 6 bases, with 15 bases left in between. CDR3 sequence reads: CASRSGTTFQPQHF. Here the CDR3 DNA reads TGTGCCAGCAGGTCCGGGACAACCTTTCAGCCCCAGCATTTT.

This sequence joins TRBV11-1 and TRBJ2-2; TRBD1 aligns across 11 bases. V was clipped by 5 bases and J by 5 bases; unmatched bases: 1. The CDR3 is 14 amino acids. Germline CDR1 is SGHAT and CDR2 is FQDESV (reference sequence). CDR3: CASSGQGATGELFF. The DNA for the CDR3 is TGTGCCAGCAGCGGACAGGGGGCGACCGGGGAGCTGTTTTTT.

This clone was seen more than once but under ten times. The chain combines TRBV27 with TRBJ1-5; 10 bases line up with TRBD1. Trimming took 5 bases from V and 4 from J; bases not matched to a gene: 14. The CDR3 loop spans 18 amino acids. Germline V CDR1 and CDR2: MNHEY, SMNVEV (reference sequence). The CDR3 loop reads CASSASGGPGQGNQPQHF. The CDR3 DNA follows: TGTGCCAGCAGTGCATCGGGCGGACCGGGACAGGGGAATCAGCCCCAGCATTTT.

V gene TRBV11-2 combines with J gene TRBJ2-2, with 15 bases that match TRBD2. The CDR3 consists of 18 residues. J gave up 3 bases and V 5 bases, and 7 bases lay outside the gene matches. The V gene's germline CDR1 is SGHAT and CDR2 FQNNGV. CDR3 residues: CASSPRTSGGAHTGELFF. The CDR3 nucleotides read TGTGCCAGCAGCCCCAGGACTAGCGGGGGGGCCCACACCGGGGAGCTGTTTTTT. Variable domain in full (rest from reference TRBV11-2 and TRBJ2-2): EAGVAQSPRYKIIEKRQSVAFWCNPISGHATLYWYQQILGQGPKLLIQFQNNGVVDDSQLPKDRFSAERLKGVDSTLKIQPAKLEDSAVYLCASSPRTSGGAHTGELFFGEGSRLTVL.

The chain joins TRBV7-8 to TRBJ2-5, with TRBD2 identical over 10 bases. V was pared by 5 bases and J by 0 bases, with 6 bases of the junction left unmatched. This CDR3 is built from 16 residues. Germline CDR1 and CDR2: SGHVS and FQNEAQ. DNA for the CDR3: TGTGCCAGCAGCAACGGACTAGCGGAACACCAAGAGACCCAGTACTTC. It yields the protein CASSNGLAEHQETQYF. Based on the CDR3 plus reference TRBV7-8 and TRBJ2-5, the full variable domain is GAGVSQSPRYKVAKRGQDVALRCDPISGHVSLFWYQQALGQGPEFLTYFQNEAQLDKSGLPSDRFFAERPEGSVSTLKIQRTQQEDSAVYLCASSNGLAEHQETQYFGPGTRLLVL.

CDR3 DNA: TGTGCCAGCAGCGCCACAGGGGGTACCTACAATGAGCAGTTCTTC. Translation: CASSATGGTYNEQFF. The chain carries TRBV7-9 and TRBJ2-1; 8 positions match TRBD1. This CDR3 region has 15 residues. The V gene's germline CDR1 is SEHNR and CDR2 FQNEAQ (reference sequence). Trimming at V came to 5 bases and at J to 2 bases, leaving 5 bases not matched to a gene.

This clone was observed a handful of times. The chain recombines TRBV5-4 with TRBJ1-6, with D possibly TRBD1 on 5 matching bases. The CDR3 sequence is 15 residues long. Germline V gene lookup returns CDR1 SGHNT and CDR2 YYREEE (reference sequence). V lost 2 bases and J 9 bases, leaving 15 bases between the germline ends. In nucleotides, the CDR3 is TGTGCCAGCAGCTTAATAGGGGATCAGGGTTCACCCCTCCACTTT. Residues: CASSLIGDQGSPLHF. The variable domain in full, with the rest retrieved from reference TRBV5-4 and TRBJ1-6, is ETGVTQSPTHLIKTRGQQVTLRCSSQSGHNTVSWYQQALGQGPQFIFQYYREEENGRGNFPPRFSGLQFPNYSSELNVNALELDDSALYLCASSLIGDQGSPLHFGNGTRLTVT.

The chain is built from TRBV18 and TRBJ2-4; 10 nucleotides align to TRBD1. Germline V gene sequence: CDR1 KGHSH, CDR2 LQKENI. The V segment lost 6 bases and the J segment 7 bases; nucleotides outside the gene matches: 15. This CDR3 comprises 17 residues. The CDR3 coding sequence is TGTGCCAGCTCCCACCGGGACAGGGGTGAAGGTGCGAACATTCAGTACTTC. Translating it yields CASSHRDRGEGANIQYF.

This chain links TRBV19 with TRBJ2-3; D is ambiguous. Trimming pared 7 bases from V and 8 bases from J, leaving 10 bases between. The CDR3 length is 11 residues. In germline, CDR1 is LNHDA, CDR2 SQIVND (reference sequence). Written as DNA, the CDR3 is TGTGCCAGTATCGGGTCGGGTACGCAGTATTTT. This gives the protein CASIGSGTQYF.

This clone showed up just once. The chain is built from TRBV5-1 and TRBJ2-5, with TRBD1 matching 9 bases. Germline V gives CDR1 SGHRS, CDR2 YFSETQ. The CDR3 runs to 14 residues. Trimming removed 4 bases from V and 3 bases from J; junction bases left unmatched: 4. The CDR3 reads CASSPGQGKETQYF. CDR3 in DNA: TGCGCCAGCAGCCCCGGACAGGGGAAAGAGACCCAGTACTTC. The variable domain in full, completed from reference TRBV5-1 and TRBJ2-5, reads KAGVTQTPRYLIKTRGQQVTLSCSPISGHRSVSWYQQTPGQGLQFLFEYFSETQRNKGNFPGRFSGRQFSNSRSEMNVSTLELGDSALYLCASSPGQGKETQYFGPGTRLLVL.

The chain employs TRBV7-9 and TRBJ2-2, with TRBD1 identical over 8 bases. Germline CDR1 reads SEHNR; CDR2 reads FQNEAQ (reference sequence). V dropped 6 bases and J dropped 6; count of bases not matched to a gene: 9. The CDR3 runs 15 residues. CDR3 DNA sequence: TGTGCCAGCAGAGCAGGGACAGGCCTGGCCGGGGAGCTGTTTTTT. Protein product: CASRAGTGLAGELFF.